This T cell receptor beta chain was observed in a study of blood T cell repertoires in COVID-19. About the study: T cells, B-cell-depleted T cells, or PBMCs provided the cDNA or gDNA that served as material.

This clone was detected only a few times. The CDR3 is made up of 15 amino acids. Trimming pared 0 bases from V and 6 bases from J, leaving 14 bases between. Germline loops: CDR1 LNHNV, CDR2 YYDKDF (reference sequence). The data were produced by immunoSEQ multiplex PCR, yet TCRdb's version contains in-frame clones alone and is incomplete. The data contain fewer than 450,000 clones, approximately 91% of them seen just once; the ten biggest clones take up roughly 1.9%. Adults between about 18 and 89 years of age took part from 20 to 25 US areas. Participants' reported clinical history set cohort assignment.

This chain uses TRBV15 with TRBJ1-2, with a tentative D call TRBD1 (5 bases). The TCR was taken from a woman aged 40 to 50 with acute COVID-19. The sequenced material came from PBMCs or T cells enriched from blood (not recorded which). CDR3 nucleotides: TGTGCCACCAGCAGAGATAGGGGCAAGGGAAATGGCTACACCTTC. This translates into CATSRDRGKGNGYTF.